This T cell receptor (beta chain) was identified in a study of brain T cells in children with intractable seizures (dated by TCRdb to about 2021). Regarding the complete study: As a first screen for immune gene transcripts, resected brain tissue from roughly 57 pediatric epilepsy surgery cases was run on a NanoString immunology panel. Among the roughly twelve selected surgery cases, eight also had pre-surgery blood sequenced, leaving four with brain tissue only.

Comment on this clone: Its antigen target is currently unknown. Within one base of it there is no much larger clone, and no base qualities were kept.

TCR beta chain sequences were generated from genomic DNA using the immunoSEQ assay. As for the authors' bioinformatics: CDR3 sequences that did not begin with the conserved framework cysteine at position 104 were removed manually. To get clonality, the normalized Shannon's Diversity Index was subtracted from one, giving values from 0 (maximal diversity) to 1 (oligoclonal). Chi-squared comparison-of-proportions tests assessed whether the same CDR3 differed in frequency between samples, such as brain versus blood. Public clonotypes were identified by searching immuneACCESS, and similarity to known antiviral clonotypes was assessed with the VDJdb browser. TCRdb carries this immuneACCESS record with in-frame sequences only. Its versions omit some clonotypes, under half of them owing to an unresolved V gene in the studies checked, with the rest unexplained. That table furnishes V, J and clone size, whereas the DNA furnished D and trimming. The sample records around 100,000 clones, approximately 94% of which are singletons. The biggest ten clones account for approximately 3.9% of the sample.

The germline V gene (reference sequence) provides CDR1 LNHDA and CDR2 SQIVND. At the junction V is shortened by 5 bases and J by 2 bases; bases outside the gene matches: 7. From its cysteine to its phenylalanine, the CDR3 spans 17 amino acids. The read is trimmed to its CDR3 DNA, 51 bases read in frame from base 1. Results and caveats for the whole study, not just this receptor: Because sequencing depth differed between pre- and post-surgery blood, the absence of clones from the pre-surgery sample may reflect undersampling. The patients' HCMV serostatus was not known, and viral specificity was inferred solely from CDR3 sequence similarity.

This specimen's time point label, per the study, means: resected brain tissue, or blood drawn just prior to surgery. The surgery cases showing the highest brain T cell transcript signatures were chosen for TCR beta chain sequencing of brain tissue and, when available, of blood. Prior to surgery, the patients had been treated with at least one anti-epileptic drug. TCR-sequenced patients were children with drug-resistant epilepsy due to tuberous sclerosis complex, focal cortical dysplasia, Rasmussen encephalitis or hemimegalencephaly. Blood was drawn right before the epilepsy surgery. Bulk genomic DNA was extracted from unsorted brain tissue and whole blood with the Monarch genomic DNA purification kit.

The specimen was peripheral blood, collected at surgery. The V gene is TRBV19 and the J gene is TRBJ2-6; 9 bases in the junction line up with TRBD1. The receptor was isolated from a boy less than two years old with hemimegalencephaly and intractable seizures. The DNA sequence is as follows: TGTGCCAGTAGTCCGGACAGGGGTCTAGCTGGGGCCAACGTCCTGACTTTC. It specifies CASSPDRGLAGANVLTF.